This T cell receptor beta chain is drawn from a study of response to subunit inactivated influenza vaccine. One entry per CDR3 protein, called by TCRdb with MiXCR from the RT-PCR reads. The repertoire holds around 790,000 distinct CDR3 sequences, with 21% as singletons. About this clonotype itself: One junction end disagrees with the germline gene, perhaps due to a read error.

The CDR3 runs 12 residues. The V gene's germline CDR1 is ENHRY and CDR2 SYGVKD. This chain connects TRBV10-3 to TRBJ2-1; D ambiguous. The sequenced sample was PBMCs from blood, obtained roughly 5 days after vaccination. The receptor comes from a middle-aged man who received an inactivated influenza vaccine. As DNA, the CDR3 is TGTGCGGGGTCTGGCTCCAACAATGAGCAGTTCTTC. Amino acid sequence: CAGSGSNNEQFF.